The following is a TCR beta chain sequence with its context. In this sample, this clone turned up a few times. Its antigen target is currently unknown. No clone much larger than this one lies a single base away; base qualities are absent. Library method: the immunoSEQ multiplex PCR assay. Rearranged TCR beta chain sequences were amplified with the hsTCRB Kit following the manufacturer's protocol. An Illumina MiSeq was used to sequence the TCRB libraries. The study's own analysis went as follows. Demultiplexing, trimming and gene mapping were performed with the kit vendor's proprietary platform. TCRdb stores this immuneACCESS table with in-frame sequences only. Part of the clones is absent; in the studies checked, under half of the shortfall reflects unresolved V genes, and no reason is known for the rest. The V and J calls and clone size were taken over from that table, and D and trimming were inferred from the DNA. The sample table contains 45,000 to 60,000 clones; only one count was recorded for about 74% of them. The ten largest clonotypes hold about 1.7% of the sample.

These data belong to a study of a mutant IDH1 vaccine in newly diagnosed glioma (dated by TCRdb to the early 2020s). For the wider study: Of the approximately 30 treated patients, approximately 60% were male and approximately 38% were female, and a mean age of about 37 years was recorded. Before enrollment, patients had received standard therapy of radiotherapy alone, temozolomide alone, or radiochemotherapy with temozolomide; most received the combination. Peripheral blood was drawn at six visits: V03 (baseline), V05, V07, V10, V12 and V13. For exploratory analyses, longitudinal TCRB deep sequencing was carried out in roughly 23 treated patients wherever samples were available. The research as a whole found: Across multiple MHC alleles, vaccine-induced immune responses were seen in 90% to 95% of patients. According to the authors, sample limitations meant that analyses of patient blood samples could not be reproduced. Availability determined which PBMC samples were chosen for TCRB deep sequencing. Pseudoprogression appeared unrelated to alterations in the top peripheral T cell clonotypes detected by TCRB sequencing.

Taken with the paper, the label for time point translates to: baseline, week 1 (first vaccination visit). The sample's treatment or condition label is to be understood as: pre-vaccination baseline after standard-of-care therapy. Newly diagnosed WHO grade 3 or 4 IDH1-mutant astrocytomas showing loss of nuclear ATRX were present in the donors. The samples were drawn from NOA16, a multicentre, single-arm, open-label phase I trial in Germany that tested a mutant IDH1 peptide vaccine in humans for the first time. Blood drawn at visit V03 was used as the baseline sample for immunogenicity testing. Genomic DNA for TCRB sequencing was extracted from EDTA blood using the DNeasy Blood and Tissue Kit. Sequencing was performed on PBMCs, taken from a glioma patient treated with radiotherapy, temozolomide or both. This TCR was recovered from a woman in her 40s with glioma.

The DNA sequence follows: TGTGCCAGCAGCTTGCTCGGGGAACCCTATGGCTACACCTTC. It translates as CASSLLGEPYGYTF. The chain links TRBV5-6 with TRBJ1-2; too little of a D gene remains to name it. The CDR3 runs 14 residues from the cysteine to the phenylalanine. Solely the CDR3 DNA is kept, with 42 bases framed from the first base. Trimming takes 1 base from V and 4 bases from J, and the germline ends sit 11 bases apart. Taken from the germline V gene, the CDR1 and CDR2 loops are SGHDT and YYEEEE.